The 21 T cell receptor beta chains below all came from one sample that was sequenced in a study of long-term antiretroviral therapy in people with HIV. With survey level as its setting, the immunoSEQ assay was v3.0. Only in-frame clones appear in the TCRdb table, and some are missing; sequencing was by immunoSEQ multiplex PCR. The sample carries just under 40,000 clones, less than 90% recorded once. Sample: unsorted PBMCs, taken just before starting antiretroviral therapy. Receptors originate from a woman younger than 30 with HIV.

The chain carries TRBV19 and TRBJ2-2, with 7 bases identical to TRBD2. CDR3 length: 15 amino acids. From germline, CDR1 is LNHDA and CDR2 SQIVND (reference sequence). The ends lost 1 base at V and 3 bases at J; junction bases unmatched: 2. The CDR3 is CASSIAGGDTGELFF. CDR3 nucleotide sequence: TGTGCCAGTAGTATAGCGGGAGGTGACACCGGGGAGCTGTTTTTT.

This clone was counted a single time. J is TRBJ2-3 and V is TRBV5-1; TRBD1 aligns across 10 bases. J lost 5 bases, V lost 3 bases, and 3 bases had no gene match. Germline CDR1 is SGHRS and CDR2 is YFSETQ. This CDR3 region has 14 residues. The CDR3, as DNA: TGCGCCAGCAGCTCGGGACAGGGGAAAGATACGCAGTATTTT. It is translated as CASSSGQGKDTQYF.

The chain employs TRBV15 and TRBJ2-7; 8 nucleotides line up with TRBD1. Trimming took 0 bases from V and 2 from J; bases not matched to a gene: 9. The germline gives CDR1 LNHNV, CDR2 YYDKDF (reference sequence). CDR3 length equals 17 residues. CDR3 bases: TGTGCCACCAGCAGAGATTCGGGGGACAGGCTAGCCTACGAGCAGTACTTC. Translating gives CATSRDSGDRLAYEQYF. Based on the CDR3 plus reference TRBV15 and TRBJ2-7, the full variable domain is DAMVIQNPRYQVTQFGKPVTLSCSQTLNHNVMYWYQQKSSQAPKLLFHYYDKDFNNEADTPDNFQSRRPNTSFCFLDIRSPGLGDTAMYLCATSRDSGDRLAYEQYFGPGTRLTVT.

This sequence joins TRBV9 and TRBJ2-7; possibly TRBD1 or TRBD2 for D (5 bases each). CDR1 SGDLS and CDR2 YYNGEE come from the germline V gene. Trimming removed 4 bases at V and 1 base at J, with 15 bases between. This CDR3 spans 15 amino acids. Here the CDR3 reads CASSHGAFGSYEQYF. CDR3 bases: TGTGCCAGCAGCCACGGGGCATTCGGTTCCTACGAGCAGTACTTC.

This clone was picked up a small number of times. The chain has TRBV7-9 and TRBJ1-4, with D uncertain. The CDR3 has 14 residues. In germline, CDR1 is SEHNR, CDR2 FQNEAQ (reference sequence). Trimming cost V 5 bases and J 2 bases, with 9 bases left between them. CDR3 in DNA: TGTGCCAGCAGCCCAGGATCCACTAATGAAAAACTGTTTTTT. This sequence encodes CASSPGSTNEKLFF. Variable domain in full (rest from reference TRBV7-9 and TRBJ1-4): DTGVSQNPRHKITKRGQNVTFRCDPISEHNRLYWYRQTLGQGPEFLTYFQNEAQLEKSRLLSDRFSAERPKGSFSTLEIQRTEQGDSAMYLCASSPGSTNEKLFFGSGTQLSVL.

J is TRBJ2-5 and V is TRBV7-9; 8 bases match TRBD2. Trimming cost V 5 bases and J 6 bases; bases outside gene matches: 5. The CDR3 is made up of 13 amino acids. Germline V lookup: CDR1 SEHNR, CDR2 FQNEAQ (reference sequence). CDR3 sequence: CASSLTSEKTQYF. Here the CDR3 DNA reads TGTGCCAGCAGCCTGACTAGCGAAAAGACCCAGTACTTC.

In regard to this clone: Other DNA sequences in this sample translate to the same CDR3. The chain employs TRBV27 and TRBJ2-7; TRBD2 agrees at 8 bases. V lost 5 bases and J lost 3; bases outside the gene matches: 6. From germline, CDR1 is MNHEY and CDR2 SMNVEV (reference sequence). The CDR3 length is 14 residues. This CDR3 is CASSPSGSLYEQYF. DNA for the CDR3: TGTGCCAGCAGTCCGAGCGGGAGTCTCTACGAGCAGTACTTC.

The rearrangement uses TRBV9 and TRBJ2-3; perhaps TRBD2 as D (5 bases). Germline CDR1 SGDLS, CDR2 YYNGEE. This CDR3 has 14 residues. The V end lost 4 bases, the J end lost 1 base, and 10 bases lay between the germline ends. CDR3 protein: CASSPPLGTDTQYF. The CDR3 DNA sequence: TGTGCCAGCAGCCCACCACTAGGCACAGATACGCAGTATTTT.

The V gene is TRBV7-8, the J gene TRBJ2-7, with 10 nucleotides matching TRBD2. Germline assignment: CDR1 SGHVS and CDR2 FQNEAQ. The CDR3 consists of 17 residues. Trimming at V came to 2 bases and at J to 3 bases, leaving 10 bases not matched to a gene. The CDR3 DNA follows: TGTGCCAGCAGCTTACGCCCCCTTACTAGCGGGGACTACGAGCAGTACTTC. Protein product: CASSLRPLTSGDYEQYF.

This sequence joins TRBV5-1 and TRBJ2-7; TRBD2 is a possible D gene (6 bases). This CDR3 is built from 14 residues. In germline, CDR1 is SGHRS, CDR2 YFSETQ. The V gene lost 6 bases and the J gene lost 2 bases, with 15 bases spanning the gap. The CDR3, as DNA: TGCGCCAGCAAGCCGGGACTGACGACCTACGAGCAGTACTTC. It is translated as CASKPGLTTYEQYF.

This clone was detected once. The DNA for the CDR3 is TGCGCCAGCAGCCTCCCTGGCGGGGGACCAGATACGCAGTATTTT. Translation gives CASSLPGGGPDTQYF. V gene TRBV4-1 combines with J gene TRBJ2-3; 7 bases are a match to TRBD2. The CDR3 is 15 amino acids. The junction had 8 bases not matched to a gene; V was cut back by 4 bases and J by 4 bases. Germline loops: CDR1 MGHRA, CDR2 YSYEKL.

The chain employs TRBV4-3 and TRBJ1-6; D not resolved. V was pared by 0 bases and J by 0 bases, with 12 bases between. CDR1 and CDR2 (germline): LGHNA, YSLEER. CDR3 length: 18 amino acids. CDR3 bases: TGCGCCAGCAGCCAAGATCGACCGAGGAGCTCCTATAATTCACCCCTCCACTTT. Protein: CASSQDRPRSSYNSPLHF.

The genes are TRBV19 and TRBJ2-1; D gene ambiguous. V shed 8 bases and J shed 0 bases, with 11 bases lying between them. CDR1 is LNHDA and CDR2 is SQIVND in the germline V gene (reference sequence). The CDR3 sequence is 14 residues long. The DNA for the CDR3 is TGTGCCAGTCGACGGCCAAGCTCCTACAATGAGCAGTTCTTC. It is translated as CASRRPSSYNEQFF.

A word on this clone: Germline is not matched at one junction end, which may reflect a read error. The CDR3 here is CASSSRGRGVF. The CDR3 DNA sequence: TGTGCCAGCAGTTCCAGGGGGAGAGGTGTCTTT. This chain joins TRBV6-5 and TRBJ1-1; TRBD1 aligns across 7 bases. The CDR3 runs to 11 residues. Germline values: CDR1 MNHEY, CDR2 SVGAGI.

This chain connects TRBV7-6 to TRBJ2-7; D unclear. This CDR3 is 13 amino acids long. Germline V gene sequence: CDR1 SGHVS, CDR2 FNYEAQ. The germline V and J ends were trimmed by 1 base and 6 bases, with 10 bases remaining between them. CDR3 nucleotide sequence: TGTGCCAGCAGCTTAGAACGTGGGCTCGAGCAGTACTTC. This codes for CASSLERGLEQYF.

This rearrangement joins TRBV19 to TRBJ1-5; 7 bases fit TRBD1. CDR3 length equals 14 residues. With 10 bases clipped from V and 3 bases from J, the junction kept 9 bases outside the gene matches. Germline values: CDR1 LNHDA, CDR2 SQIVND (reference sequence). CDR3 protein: CAIMHRGLNQPQHF. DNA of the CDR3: TGTGCCATTATGCACAGGGGCCTCAATCAGCCCCAGCATTTT.

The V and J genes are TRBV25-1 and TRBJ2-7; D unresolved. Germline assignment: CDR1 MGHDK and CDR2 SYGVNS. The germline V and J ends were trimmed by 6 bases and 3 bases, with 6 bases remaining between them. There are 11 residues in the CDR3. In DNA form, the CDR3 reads TGTGCCAGCAGACACAACTACGAGCAGTACTTC. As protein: CASRHNYEQYF.

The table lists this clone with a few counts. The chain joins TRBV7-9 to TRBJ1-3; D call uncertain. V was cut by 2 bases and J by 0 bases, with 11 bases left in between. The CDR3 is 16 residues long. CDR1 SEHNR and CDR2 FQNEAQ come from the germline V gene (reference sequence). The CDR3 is CASSLKAPSSGNTIYF. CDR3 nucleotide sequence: TGTGCCAGCAGCTTAAAGGCACCTAGCTCTGGAAACACCATATATTTT. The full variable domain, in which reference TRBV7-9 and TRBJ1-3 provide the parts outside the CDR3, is DTGVSQNPRHKITKRGQNVTFRCDPISEHNRLYWYRQTLGQGPEFLTYFQNEAQLEKSRLLSDRFSAERPKGSFSTLEIQRTEQGDSAMYLCASSLKAPSSGNTIYFGEGSWLTVV.

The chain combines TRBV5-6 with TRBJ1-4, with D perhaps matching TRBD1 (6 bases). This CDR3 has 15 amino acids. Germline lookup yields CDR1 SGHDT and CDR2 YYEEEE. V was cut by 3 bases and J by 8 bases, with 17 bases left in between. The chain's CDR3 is CASSSLLRGGEKLFF. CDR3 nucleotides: TGTGCCAGCAGCTCCTTACTCAGGGGAGGCGAAAAACTGTTTTTT.

The CDR3, as DNA: TGTGCCAGCAGCGTAGGGGGTGGACTAGCGGGCGCAGATACGCAGTATTTT. It yields the protein CASSVGGGLAGADTQYF. V gene TRBV9 combines with J gene TRBJ2-3; TRBD2 matches 11 bases. This CDR3 has 17 residues. V shed 0 bases and J 4 bases; nucleotides not matched to a gene: 7. In germline, CDR1 is SGDLS, CDR2 YYNGEE.

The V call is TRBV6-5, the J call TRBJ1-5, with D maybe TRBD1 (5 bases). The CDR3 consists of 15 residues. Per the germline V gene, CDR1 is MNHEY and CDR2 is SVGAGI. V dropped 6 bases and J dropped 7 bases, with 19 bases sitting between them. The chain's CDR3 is CASSPGLTFFQPQHF. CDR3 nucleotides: TGTGCCAGCAGCCCGGGACTGACTTTCTTCCAGCCCCAGCATTTT.